This T cell receptor (beta chain) was sequenced in a study of T cell changes during pregnancy in multiple sclerosis. The protocol was immunoSEQ multiplex PCR, while the TCRdb copy is restricted to in-frame clones and leaves out a portion. The sample lists tens of thousands of clones, approximately 86% occurring once. The CDR3 loop spans 15 amino acids. Trimming took off 5 bases at V and 6 bases at J, with 14 bases between the two ends. CDR1 MGHDK and CDR2 SYGVNS come from the germline V gene. The chain carries TRBV25-1 and TRBJ1-6, with a weak D call TRBD1 (6 bases). Here the sequenced sample was CD4+ T cells from peripheral blood mononuclear cells, taken in the first trimester of pregnancy. The source of this sequence is a female donor in good health, enrolled as a control in a pregnancy study. CDR3 sequence reads: CASSSLGQSNSPLHF. The CDR3 coding sequence is TGTGCCAGCAGTAGCCTCGGACAGTCTAATTCACCCCTCCACTTT.